This TCR beta chain was sequenced in a study of control samples from healthy donors and cancer patients. The assay was immunoSEQ multiplex PCR, and TCRdb's table has in-frame clones only and misses some. Altogether about 150,000 clones are present, 85% to 95% being singletons, with the ten largest covering about 5.6%. Germline V gene sequence: CDR1 MNHEY, CDR2 SVGAGI. There are 16 residues in the CDR3. J lost 5 bases, V lost 2 bases, and 10 bases had no gene match. The chain combines TRBV6-5 with TRBJ2-5; TRBD1 matches at 8 bases. What was sequenced was blood. The receptor was derived from a man aged 35 to 55 in good health. In nucleotides, the CDR3 is TGTGCCAGCAGTTACCAGAGGACAGGGTATGGGGAGACCCAGTACTTC. As protein: CASSYQRTGYGETQYF.